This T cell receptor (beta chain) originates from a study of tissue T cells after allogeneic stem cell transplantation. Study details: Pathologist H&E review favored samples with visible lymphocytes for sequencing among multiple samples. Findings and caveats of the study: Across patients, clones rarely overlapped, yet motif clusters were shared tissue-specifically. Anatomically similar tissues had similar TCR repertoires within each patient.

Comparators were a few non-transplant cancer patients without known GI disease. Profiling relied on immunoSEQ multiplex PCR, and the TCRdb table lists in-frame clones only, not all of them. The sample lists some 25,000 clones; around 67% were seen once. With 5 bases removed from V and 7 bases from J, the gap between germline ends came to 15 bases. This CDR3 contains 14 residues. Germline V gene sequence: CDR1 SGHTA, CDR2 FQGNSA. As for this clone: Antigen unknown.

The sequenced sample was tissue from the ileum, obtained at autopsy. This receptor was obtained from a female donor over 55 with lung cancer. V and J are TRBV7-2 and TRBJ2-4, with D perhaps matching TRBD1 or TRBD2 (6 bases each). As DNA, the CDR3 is TGTGCCAGCAGCCAAGGGGGAGGCCAGAACATTCAGTACTTC. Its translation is CASSQGGGQNIQYF.